This T cell receptor beta chain derives from a study of neurological immune-mediated disorders. Synthesis of cDNA was accomplished via 5'RACE employing 10-nucleotide random UMIs. Every sequencing run produced over 160 million TCR-beta sequences that came from 15-18 subjects. From the 5' RACE reads, TCRdb called clonotypes with MiXCR, one entry per CDR3 protein. The profile shows around 49,000 distinct CDR3 sequences, around 13% of them singletons. This clonotype was seen ten or more times. Noted time point: longitudinal time-point 2. The unsorted libraries were prepared from 2 million PBMCs (stored at -80 C). The TCR comes from a male donor with HTLV-1-associated myelopathy (HAM/TSP). Sequenced: PBMCs.

The CDR3 bases are TGTGCCAGCAGCCCCCTGAGACGGTTGACTGGGGCCAACGTCCTGACTTTC. Its protein product is CASSPLRRLTGANVLTF. The gene calls are TRBV7-9 and TRBJ2-6; D remains unclear. Germline assignment: CDR1 SEHNR and CDR2 FQNEAQ (reference sequence). Trimming removed 5 bases from V and 2 bases from J, with 16 bases in between. The CDR3 sequence is 17 residues long.